This is a list of T cell receptor beta chains from one sample in a study of cytomegalovirus exposure and HLA in healthy donors. Clones were read by immunoSEQ multiplex PCR, and TCRdb kept only the in-frame ones, dropping some. The table has under 200,000 clones, about four fifths seen once. The sequencing sample was made of PBMCs. These receptors were taken from a woman aged 50 to 60 in good health and CMV-seropositive. Each CDR3 is given with its conserved first and last residue. The D gene is left open where the match is weak.

D	length	V	J	CDR3
NA	12	TRBV7-8	TRBJ2-3	CASSSGSDTQYF
TRBD1	16	TRBV9	TRBJ2-2	CASSKDRGPVTGELFF
TRBD2	15	TRBV11-3	TRBJ2-3	CASSFTSVPSDTQYF
NA	16	TRBV28	TRBJ2-4	CASSSPGGPGKNIQYF
NA	13	TRBV6-5	TRBJ2-3	CASSYDATDTQYF
TRBD2	21	TRBV7-3	TRBJ2-1	CASSLVPGLAGGPIKNNEQFF
TRBD1	16	TRBV18	TRBJ1-3	CASSLTGGDSGNTIYF
TRBD1	13	TRBV10-3	TRBJ2-3	CASGTGITDTQYF
NA	15	TRBV7-9	TRBJ1-6	CASSSQTGSNSPLHF
NA	15	TRBV19	TRBJ2-3	CASSTTTKGADTQYF
NA	15	TRBV4-1	TRBJ2-3	CASSHIGLTTDTQYF
NA	15	TRBV4-3	TRBJ1-3	CASSQDLGGGNTIYF
NA	13	TRBV19	TRBJ1-3	CASMRLTGNTIYF
TRBD2	15	TRBV6-6	TRBJ2-4	CASYRSGVDKNIQYF
TRBD1	15	TRBV5-4	TRBJ2-2	CASSPPTGDTGELFF
TRBD1	15	TRBV30	TRBJ2-2	CACPGGTGDTGELFF
NA	13	TRBV9	TRBJ2-5	CASSVGGPETQYF
TRBD2	17	TRBV4-3	TRBJ2-3	CASSQEWLAGVTDTQYF
NA	11	TRBV7-9	TRBJ2-7	CASSFSYEQYF
NA	15	TRBV6-4	TRBJ2-2	CASRTGQPNTGELFF
TRBD1	15	TRBV6-6	TRBJ1-2	CASSTTGGINYGYTF
NA	15	TRBV7-3	TRBJ1-6	CASRLNSGMGSPLHF
TRBD1	14	TRBV6-1	TRBJ2-2	CASRGQGNTGELFF
TRBD1	16	TRBV18	TRBJ2-3	CASSPTGTGSTDTQYF
NA	14	TRBV10-3	TRBJ2-3	CAISPGQGTDTQYF
TRBD1	15	TRBV11-2	TRBJ2-7	CASSYIGQGTYEQYF
TRBD1	13	TRBV6-1	TRBJ2-1	CATSGQNYNEQFF
TRBD1	14	TRBV2	TRBJ2-3	CASRLGQSTDTQYF
TRBD2	18	TRBV5-1	TRBJ2-5	CASSPGVAGGLRQETQYF
TRBD1	15	TRBV4-2	TRBJ1-4	CASSPRQGSFEKLFF
TRBD1	12	TRBV7-9	TRBJ2-5	CASKGAGETQYF
NA	13	TRBV19	TRBJ2-7	CASSLHLRGGQYF
TRBD1	14	TRBV4-3	TRBJ2-1	CASSQAQGAVEQFF
TRBD1	16	TRBV6-1	TRBJ2-5	CASSAIQGARQETQYF
NA	13	TRBV5-4	TRBJ2-3	CASLNRDTDTQYF
NA	15	TRBV10-3	TRBJ1-6	CAISEGRGGNSPLHF
NA	14	TRBV19	TRBJ2-1	CASSMQGSYNEQFF
TRBD1	15	TRBV19	TRBJ1-1	CASSVGTGRATEAFF
NA	16	TRBV4-2	TRBJ1-2	CASSPGGGPVDYGYTF
TRBD1	15	TRBV13	TRBJ1-6	CASAPTGTGYSPLHF
TRBD2	16	TRBV9	TRBJ2-3	CASSVGTSGWTDTQYF
NA	13	TRBV19	TRBJ1-2	CASTPGLTYGYTF
NA	13	TRBV6-5	TRBJ1-1	CAGKPLELGEAFF
TRBD1	15	TRBV7-7	TRBJ2-5	CASSLVGQGVDTQYF
NA	14	TRBV27	TRBJ1-5	CASSFGISNQPQHF
TRBD1	13	TRBV27	TRBJ1-2	CASSPDRILGYTF
TRBD2	18	TRBV4-3	TRBJ2-3	CASSQVFTSGGAKDTQYF
NA	19	TRBV4-1	TRBJ2-5	CASSQDTVAGNDLPPTQYF
NA	11	TRBV2	TRBJ2-7	CARVVRGEQYF
NA	17	TRBV21-1	TRBJ2-7	CASSKALGLVHLYEQYF
NA	15	TRBV6-5	TRBJ2-7	CASSYYAGDPYEQYF
NA	14	TRBV19	TRBJ1-5	CASQRGSSRQPQHF
NA	13	TRBV5-4	NA	CASSPGLTYEQYF
NA	14	TRBV9	TRBJ2-7	CASSAAGYGYEQYF
TRBD2	15	TRBV7-9	TRBJ2-3	CASSLGLGGADTQYF